This T cell receptor (beta chain) appears in the sequencing data of a study of blood T cell repertoires in COVID-19 (dated by TCRdb to about 2020). As for the study more broadly: Samples from collaborators originated in the United States, Italy and Spain and spanned both the acute and convalescent phases of COVID-19. The prospective study material was composed of cDNA or gDNA derived from T cells, B-cell-depleted T cells, or PBMCs. The dataset comprised deeply sampled blood TCRbeta repertoires from subjects exposed to, actively infected with, or recovered from COVID-19. The repertoires were released in a freely available public database meant as a resource for research on the immune response to SARS-CoV-2. The samples were drawn from the first 160 participants of the ongoing ImmuneRACE study and from roughly 1,300 subjects provided by 6 global collaborators. A de-identified subject ID, COVID-19 status, age in years and sex were almost always included in the sample metadata. Where available, HLA class I and class II types were taken from metadata supplied by the sample provider and were not determined by assay-based typing. What the research found in general, with its limitations: The amount of clinical and demographic metadata varied by source and participant and was provided uncurated.

From cysteine to phenylalanine, the CDR3 is 16 amino acids long. The entry retains the CDR3 DNA only, 48 bases that are in frame from base 1. V ends up 3 bases short and J 5 bases short, with an unmatched junction base count of 13. CDR1 and CDR2 are read off the germline V gene as MGHRA and YSYEKL. In the prospective study, participants were roughly 18 to 90 years old, resided in 24 geographic areas of the United States, and were enrolled through a virtual design. To assign participants to cohorts, the prospective study relied on clinical history that participants themselves reported in a screening survey and a study questionnaire. ImmuneRACE Cohort 3 recovered participants were defined by two consecutive negative NP/OP PCR tests, healthcare professional clearance, or symptom resolution. In the prospective study, whole blood, serum and a nasopharyngeal or oropharyngeal swab were collected from each participant by mobile phlebotomists. Over a roughly 2-month period, participants in the prospective study had the option of providing additional blood draws and questionnaires. Prospective study blood samples were shipped either frozen or at room temperature before DNA extraction.

This clone was seen a few times. The antigen this receptor binds is unknown. Base qualities are not at hand, and no much larger clone is one base apart. The immunoSEQ Assay, a bias-controlled multiplex PCR, was used to amplify TCRbeta CDR3 regions from genomic DNA. Processing in the source paper ran as follows. Within the assay, amplification of reference gene primers was used to estimate how many nucleated cells each sample contained. To quantify the absolute abundance of each unique TCRbeta CDR3 rearrangement, sequence reads were collapsed and filtered. For each sample, productive Simpson clonality was calculated as the square root of Simpson's diversity index over productive rearrangements. The clones in this table, taken by TCRdb from immuneACCESS, are in-frame only. Not every clone is retained; where verified, under half of the shortfall comes from an unresolved V gene, and the cause of the rest is unknown. V, J and clone size are those of that table, while D and trimming were read from the DNA. The sample profile shows 280,000 or so clones; around nine tenths of them were found once. Jointly, the top ten make up 5.5% to 7% of the sample.

What was sequenced was PBMCs or T cells enriched from blood (not recorded which). Recombination connected TRBV4-1 to TRBJ2-7, and TRBD2 aligns with 7 junction nucleotides. The source of this sequence is a woman between 35 and 50 years old who had recovered from COVID-19. The encoded CDR3 is CASSQAIGTTLHEQYF. The DNA reads TGCGCCAGCAGCCAGGCCATTGGGACTACTCTCCACGAGCAGTACTTC.